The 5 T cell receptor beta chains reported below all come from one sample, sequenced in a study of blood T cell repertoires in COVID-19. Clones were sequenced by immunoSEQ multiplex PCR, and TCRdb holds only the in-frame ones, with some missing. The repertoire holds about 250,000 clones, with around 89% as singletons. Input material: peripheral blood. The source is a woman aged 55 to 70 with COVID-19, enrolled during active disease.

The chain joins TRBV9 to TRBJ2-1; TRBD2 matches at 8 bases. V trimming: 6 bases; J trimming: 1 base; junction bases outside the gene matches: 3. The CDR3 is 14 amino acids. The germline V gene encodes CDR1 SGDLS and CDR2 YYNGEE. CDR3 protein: CASTSGGSYNEQFF. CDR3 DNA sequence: TGTGCCAGCACTTCGGGGGGGTCCTACAATGAGCAGTTCTTC.

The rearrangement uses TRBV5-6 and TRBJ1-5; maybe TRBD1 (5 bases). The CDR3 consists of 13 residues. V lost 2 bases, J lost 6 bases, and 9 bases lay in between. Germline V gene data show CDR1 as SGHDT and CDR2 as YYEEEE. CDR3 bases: TGTGCCAGCAGCTTCCAGGGAGGTCAGCCCCAGCATTTT. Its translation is CASSFQGGQPQHF.

As DNA, the CDR3 is TGCAGCGTTCGTAACGGACAGGGCCCGGGAAACACCATATATTTT. Translating it yields CSVRNGQGPGNTIYF. The chain carries TRBV29-1 and TRBJ1-3, with 8 positions matching TRBD1. J lost 4 bases, V lost 5 bases, and 10 bases had no gene match. This CDR3 is built from 15 residues. Germline CDR1 reads SQVTM; CDR2 reads ANQGSEA. The full variable domain, its missing parts supplied by reference TRBV29-1 and TRBJ1-3, is SAVISQKPSRDICQRGTSLTIQCQVDSQVTMMFWYRQQPGQSLTLIATANQGSEATYESGFVIDKFPISRPNLTFSTLTVSNMSPEDSSIYLCSVRNGQGPGNTIYFGEGSWLTVV.

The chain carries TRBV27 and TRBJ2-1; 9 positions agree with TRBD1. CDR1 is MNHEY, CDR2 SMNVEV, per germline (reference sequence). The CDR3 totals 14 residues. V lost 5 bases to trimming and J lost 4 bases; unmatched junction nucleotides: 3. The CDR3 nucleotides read TGTGCCAGCAGTCGACAGGGGGTTTACAATGAGCAGTTCTTC. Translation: CASSRQGVYNEQFF.

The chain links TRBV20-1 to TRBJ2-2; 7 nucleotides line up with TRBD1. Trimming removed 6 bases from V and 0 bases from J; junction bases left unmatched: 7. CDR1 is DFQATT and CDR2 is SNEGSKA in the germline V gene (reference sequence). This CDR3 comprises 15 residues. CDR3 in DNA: TGCAGTGCGAGTCACGACAGGGCGAACACCGGGGAGCTGTTTTTT. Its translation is CSASHDRANTGELFF.